A selection of T cell receptor beta chains follows, all from one sample in a study of blood T cell repertoires in COVID-19. The method was immunoSEQ multiplex PCR; TCRdb's version includes in-frame clones alone and lacks a portion of them. In the table there are 84,000 or so clones, about four fifths of which are singletons. Sequenced sample: peripheral blood. The receptors were sampled from a woman at least 80 years old with acute or convalescent COVID-19. Each CDR3 is given with its conserved first and last residue. The D gene is left open where the match is weak. Not all rows give a size; the values are once, few, many and, for expanded clones, a class.

>TRBD1|TRBJ1-1|.|TRBV6-5
CASSYQPRGQGGEAFF
TGTGCCAGCAGTTATCAGCCCAGAGGACAGGGGGGGGAAGCTTTCTTT
>TRBD1|TRBJ2-1|.|TRBV6-6
CASSQGQGRNEQFF
TGTGCCAGCAGTCAAGGACAGGGGAGGAATGAGCAGTTCTTC
>.|TRBJ2-5|.|TRBV10-3
CAISESSGVYQETQYF
TGTGCCATCAGTGAGTCGTCGGGAGTGTACCAAGAGACCCAGTACTTC
>TRBD2|TRBJ2-5|.|TRBV19
CASSIVSGGTETQYF
TGTGCCAGTAGTATAGTGTCCGGGGGGACGGAGACCCAGTACTTC
>.|TRBJ2-3|.|TRBV19
CASSIPTSTDTQYF
TGTGCCAGTAGTATACCGACAAGCACAGATACGCAGTATTTT
>.|TRBJ1-2|.|TRBV14
CASSRDTNYGYTF
TGTGCCAGCAGCCGGGACACGAACTATGGCTACACCTTC
>.|TRBJ2-6|.|TRBV18
CASSPRGPTSGANVLTF
TGTGCCAGCTCACCACGAGGGCCCACCTCTGGGGCCAACGTCCTGACTTTC
>TRBD1|TRBJ1-1|once|TRBV14
CASSRRAAQGAKYTEAFF
TGTGCCAGCAGCCGAAGAGCCGCACAGGGGGCAAAATACACTGAAGCTTTCTTT
>.|TRBJ2-6|once|TRBV11-2
CASQVSGANVLTF
TGTGCCAGTCAGGTATCAGGGGCCAACGTCCTGACTTTC
>TRBD1|TRBJ1-2|.|TRBV7-9
CASSLTKGAGSDGYTF
TGTGCCAGCAGCTTAACAAAGGGGGCAGGGTCTGATGGCTACACCTTC
>.|TRBJ2-4|.|TRBV15
CATSRDRDAKNIQYF
TGTGCCACCAGCAGAGACAGGGATGCCAAAAACATTCAGTACTTC
>TRBD1|TRBJ1-1|.|TRBV7-2
CASSFGGTGMNTEAFF
TGTGCCAGCAGCTTCGGAGGGACAGGGATGAACACTGAAGCTTTCTTT
>.|TRBJ2-7|.|TRBV6-2/TRBV6-3
CASSYDSREQYF
TGTGCCAGCAGTTACGACAGCCGCGAGCAGTACTTC
>TRBD1|TRBJ2-7|.|TRBV10-2
CASLPPGTGAYEQYF
TGCGCCAGCCTTCCTCCTGGGACAGGGGCCTACGAGCAGTACTTC
>TRBD1|TRBJ1-2|.|TRBV3-1/TRBV3-2
CASSQVTGLTF
TGTGCCAGCAGCCAAGTGACAGGGCTCACCTTC
>.|TRBJ2-2|.|TRBV2
CASSESSANTGELFF
TGTGCCAGCAGTGAATCTTCTGCGAACACCGGGGAGCTGTTTTTT
>TRBD1|TRBJ1-5|many|TRBV29-1
CSVGTGEQPQHF
TGCAGCGTTGGGACAGGGGAACAGCCCCAGCATTTT
>TRBD1|TRBJ2-7|.|TRBV18
CASSRKGDRPGHEQYF
TGTGCCAGCTCGCGTAAAGGGGACAGGCCGGGGCACGAGCAGTACTTC
>TRBD1|TRBJ1-5|.|TRBV19
CASQEQGGSNQPQHF
TGTGCCAGTCAAGAACAGGGGGGTAGCAATCAGCCCCAGCATTTT
>TRBD1|TRBJ1-2|few|TRBV30
CALDRANYGYTF
TGTGCCTTGGACAGGGCTAACTATGGCTACACCTTC
>.|TRBJ1-5|.|TRBV7-8
CASRRGEVSNQPQHF
TGTGCCAGCAGGCGGGGGGAGGTGAGCAATCAGCCCCAGCATTTT
>.|TRBJ1-2|.|TRBV11-2
CASSPAGQGRDYGYTF
TGTGCCAGCAGTCCAGCGGGCCAGGGGAGGGACTATGGCTACACCTTC
>TRBD1|TRBJ1-1|.|TRBV27
CASKDRRMNTEAFF
TGTGCCAGCAAGGACAGGCGAATGAACACTGAAGCTTTCTTT
>.|TRBJ2-2|.|TRBV5-4
CASSSKSQNTGELFF
TGTGCCAGCAGCTCTAAGTCCCAGAACACCGGGGAGCTGTTTTTT
>TRBD1|TRBJ1-1|.|TRBV5-1
CASNLQGAVTEAFF
TGCGCCAGCAACCTACAGGGGGCGGTCACTGAAGCTTTCTTT
>.|TRBJ1-1|.|TRBV19
CASSIGGALMNTEAFF
TGTGCCAGTAGTATCGGGGGAGCCCTCATGAACACTGAAGCTTTCTTT
>TRBD1|TRBJ1-5|.|TRBV5-6
CASSLRDRGDNQPQHF
TGTGCCAGCAGCTTGAGGGACAGGGGTGACAATCAGCCCCAGCATTTT
>TRBD1|TRBJ1-2|few|TRBV12-3/TRBV12-4
CASILDRGGGYTF
TGTGCCAGCATCTTGGACAGGGGAGGCGGCTACACCTTC
>TRBD1|TRBJ2-7|.|TRBV6-5
CASNPGTGVYEQYF
TGTGCCAGCAATCCCGGGACAGGGGTTTACGAGCAGTACTTC